The text below deals with one T cell receptor (beta chain). The data originate from a study of T cell responses to AZD1222 COVID-19 vaccine. V shed 2 bases, J shed 1 base, and the junction held 4 bases outside the gene matches. The germline V gene has CDR1 SNHLY and CDR2 FYNNEI. The CDR3 sequence is 15 residues long. TCRdb keeps only in-frame clones here, not all; method: immunoSEQ multiplex PCR. The sample yields about 120,000 clones, approximately 84% seen once. The sequence was collected from an adult in good health. The sample consisted of peripheral blood, taken on day 0 of AZD1222 vaccination. The chain links TRBV2 to TRBJ1-1, with 7 bases fitting TRBD1. CDR3: CASSEQGTANTEAFF. In DNA form, the CDR3 reads TGTGCCAGCAGTGAACAAGGGACAGCGAACACTGAAGCTTTCTTT.